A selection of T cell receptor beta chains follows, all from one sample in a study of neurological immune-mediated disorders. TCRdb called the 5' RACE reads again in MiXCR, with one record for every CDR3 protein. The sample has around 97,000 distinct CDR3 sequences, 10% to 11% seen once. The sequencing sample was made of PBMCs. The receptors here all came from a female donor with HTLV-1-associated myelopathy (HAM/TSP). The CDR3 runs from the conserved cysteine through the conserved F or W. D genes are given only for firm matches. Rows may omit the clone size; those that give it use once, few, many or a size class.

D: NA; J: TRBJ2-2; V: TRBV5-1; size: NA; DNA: TGCGCCAGCAGCGCTTACCTCACGGGCACCGGGGAGCTGTTTTTT; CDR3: CASSAYLTGTGELFF
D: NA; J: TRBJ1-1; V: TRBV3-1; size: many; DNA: TGTGCCAGCAGCCAAGTTACACCTACTCGGGTGAGCAACACTGAAGCTTTCTTT; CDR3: CASSQVTPTRVSNTEAFF
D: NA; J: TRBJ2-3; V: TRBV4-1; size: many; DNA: TGCGCCAGCAGCCAAGAAGCAGGGCCAAACACAGATACGCAGTATTTT; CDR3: CASSQEAGPNTDTQYF
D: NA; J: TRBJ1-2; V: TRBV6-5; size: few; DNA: TGTGCCAGCAGATCCCCAGAGAGCAGTTTTTATGGCTACACCTTC; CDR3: CASRSPESSFYGYTF
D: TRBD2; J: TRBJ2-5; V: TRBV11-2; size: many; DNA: TGTGCCAGCAGCTCACCGCTAGCGGGGACGGAGACCCAGTACTTC; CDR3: CASSSPLAGTETQYF
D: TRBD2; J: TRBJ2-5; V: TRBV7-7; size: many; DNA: TGTGCCAGCAGCCGACAGCTAGCGGGGAAAGAGACCCAGTACTTC; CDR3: CASSRQLAGKETQYF
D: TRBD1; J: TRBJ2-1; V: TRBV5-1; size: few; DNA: TGCGCCAGCAGCTGGACCGGGACAGGGATCAATGAGCAGTTCTTC; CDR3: CASSWTGTGINEQFF
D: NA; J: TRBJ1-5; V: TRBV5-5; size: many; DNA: TGTGCCAGCAGCTTGGGAGTATGGGGGGGAAGCAATCAGCCCCAGCATTTT; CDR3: CASSLGVWGGSNQPQHF
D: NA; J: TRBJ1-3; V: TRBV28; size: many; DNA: TGTGCCAGCAGTCTTCGTTACACCATATATTTT; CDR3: CASSLRYTIYF
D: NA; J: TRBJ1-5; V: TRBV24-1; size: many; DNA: TGTGCCACCGGGAGAAGGGGAGGGGATCAGCCCCAGCATTTT; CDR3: CATGRRGGDQPQHF
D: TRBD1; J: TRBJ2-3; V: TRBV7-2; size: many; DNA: TGTGCCAGCAGCTTAGTATCCGGGACAGGGTCCCGCACAGATACGCAGTATTTT; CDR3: CASSLVSGTGSRTDTQYF
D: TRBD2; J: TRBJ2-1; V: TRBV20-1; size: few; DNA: TGCAGTGCAAGACTAGCGGGCTACAATGAGCAGTTCTTC; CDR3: CSARLAGYNEQFF
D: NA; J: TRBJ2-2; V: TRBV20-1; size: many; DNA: TGCAGTGCTAGAGTTGACAGGCTGAACACCGGGGAGCTGTTTTTT; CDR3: CSARVDRLNTGELFF
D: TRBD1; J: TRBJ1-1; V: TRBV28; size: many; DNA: TGTGCCAGCAGACAGGGGGGTGCCACTGAAGCTTTCTTT; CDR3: CASRQGGATEAFF
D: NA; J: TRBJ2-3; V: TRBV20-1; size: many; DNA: TGCAGTGCTATCGCCGGGCACCTTGGGCGCACAGATACGCAGTATTTT; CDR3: CSAIAGHLGRTDTQYF
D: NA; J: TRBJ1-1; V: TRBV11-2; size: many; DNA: TGTGCCAGCAGCCTTATCACCGATTTGTTCACTGAAGCTTTCTTT; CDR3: CASSLITDLFTEAFF
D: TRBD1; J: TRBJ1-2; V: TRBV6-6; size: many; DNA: TGTGCCAGCAGTTCCCAGACAGGGAGCGGCTACACCTTC; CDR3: CASSSQTGSGYTF
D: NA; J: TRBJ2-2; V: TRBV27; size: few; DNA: TGTGCCAGCAGTTTATCCTCAAGAACGGATTGGGTTCCCGGGGAGCTGTTTTTT; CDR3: CASSLSSRTDWVPGELFF
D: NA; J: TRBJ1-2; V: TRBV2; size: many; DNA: TGTGCCAGCAGTGTGGACATTTCGGCCTATGGCTACACCTTC; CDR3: CASSVDISAYGYTF
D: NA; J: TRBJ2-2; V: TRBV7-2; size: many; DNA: TGTGCCTCCGGGATGGAGTACACCGGGGAGCTGTTTTTT; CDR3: CASGMEYTGELFF
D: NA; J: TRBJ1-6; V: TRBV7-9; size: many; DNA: TGTGCCAGCAGCCTTCAAAAGAATTCACCCCTCCACTTT; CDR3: CASSLQKNSPLHF
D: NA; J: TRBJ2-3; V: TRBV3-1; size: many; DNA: TGTGCCAGCAGCCAAACGGGCCGAACCACAGATACGCAGTATTTT; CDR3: CASSQTGRTTDTQYF
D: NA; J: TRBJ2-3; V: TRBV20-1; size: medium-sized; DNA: TGCAGTGCTAGCAGAGACATGGTTATTGGGGATACGCAGTATTTT; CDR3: CSASRDMVIGDTQYF
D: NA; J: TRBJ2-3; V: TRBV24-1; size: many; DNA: TGTGCCACCAGTGATTTCCTTGACAGAGTCACGCAGTATTTT; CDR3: CATSDFLDRVTQYF
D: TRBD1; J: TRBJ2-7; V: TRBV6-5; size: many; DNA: TGTGCCAGCAGTGGCCGCCGGGACAGTCTCTACGAGCAGTACTTC; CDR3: CASSGRRDSLYEQYF
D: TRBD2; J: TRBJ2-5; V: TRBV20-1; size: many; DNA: TGCAGTGCTAGTGGGGGACTAGGCCCACCGGGGACCCAGTACTTC; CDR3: CSASGGLGPPGTQYF
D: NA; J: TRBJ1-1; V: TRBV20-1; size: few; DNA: TGCAGTGCTAATCGCTTGAACACTGAAGCTTTCTTT; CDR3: CSANRLNTEAFF
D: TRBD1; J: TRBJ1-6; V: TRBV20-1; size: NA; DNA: TGCAGTGTCCAGAGGGACAGTAATAATTCACCCCTCCACTTT; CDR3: CSVQRDSNNSPLHF
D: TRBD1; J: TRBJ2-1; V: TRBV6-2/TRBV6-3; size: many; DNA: TGTGCCACCGAGGACAGGGGGCCGTTAAATGAGCAGTTCTTC; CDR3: CATEDRGPLNEQFF
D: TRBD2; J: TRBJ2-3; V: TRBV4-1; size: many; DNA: TGCGCCAGCAGCGGATTGACGGGGGGTAGCACAGATACGCAGTATTTT; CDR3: CASSGLTGGSTDTQYF
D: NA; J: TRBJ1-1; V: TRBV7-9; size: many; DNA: TGTGCCAGCAGTTTGGCCAAGGACACTGAAGCTTTCTTT; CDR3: CASSLAKDTEAFF
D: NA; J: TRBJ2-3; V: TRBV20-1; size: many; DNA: TGCAGTGCTAGAGACCCGTTCAGAGAACTCACAGATACGCAGTATTTT; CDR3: CSARDPFRELTDTQYF
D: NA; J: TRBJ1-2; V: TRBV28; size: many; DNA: TGTGCCAGCGGTCAGGGGTGGAACTATGGCTACACCTTC; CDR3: CASGQGWNYGYTF
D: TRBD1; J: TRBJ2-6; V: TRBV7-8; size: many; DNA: TGTGCCAGCAGCTTAGCGCGGCGAGACAGGGTGGCCGGGGCCAACGTCCTGACTTTC; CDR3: CASSLARRDRVAGANVLTF
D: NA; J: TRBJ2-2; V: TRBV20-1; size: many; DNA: TGCAGTGCTAGTGGGGTTAGCGCGGTGAACACCGGGGAGCTGTTTTTT; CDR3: CSASGVSAVNTGELFF
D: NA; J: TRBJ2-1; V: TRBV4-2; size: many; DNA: TGTGCCAGCAGCCATGGGGTGGATGAGCAGTTCTTC; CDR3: CASSHGVDEQFF
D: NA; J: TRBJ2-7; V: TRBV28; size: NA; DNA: TGTGCCAGCAGGTCGGGTGGGATTGCGCCCTACGAGCAGTACTTC; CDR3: CASRSGGIAPYEQYF
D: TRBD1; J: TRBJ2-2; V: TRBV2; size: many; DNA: TGTGCCAGCCGTGGTGGGCGCGGTCACGGACAGGGCTTGACCGGGGAGCTGTTTTTT; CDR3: CASRGGRGHGQGLTGELFF
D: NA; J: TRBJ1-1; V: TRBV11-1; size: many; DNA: TGTGCCAGCAGCTTAGAAGGGGACGCTAAGGGAGCTTTCTTT; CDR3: CASSLEGDAKGAFF
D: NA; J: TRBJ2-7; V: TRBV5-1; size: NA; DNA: TGCGCCAGCAGCTTGAATGGGGGTCGCGAGCAGTACTTC; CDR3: CASSLNGGREQYF
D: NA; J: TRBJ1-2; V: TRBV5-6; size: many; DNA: TGTGCCAGCAGCCGATCGGACCGGGTCGGCGGCTACACCTTC; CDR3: CASSRSDRVGGYTF
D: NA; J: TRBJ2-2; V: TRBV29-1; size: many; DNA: TGCAGCGTTGTATTTGGTGGCCAGGCCGGGGAGCTGTTTTTT; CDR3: CSVVFGGQAGELFF
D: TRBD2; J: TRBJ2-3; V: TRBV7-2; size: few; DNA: TGTGCCAGCAGCTCCTTTGGCGGGGGTCTAGATACGCAGTATTTT; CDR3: CASSSFGGGLDTQYF
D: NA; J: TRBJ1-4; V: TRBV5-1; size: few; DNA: TGCGCCAGCAGCGGGACTGGTGGGACTAATGAAAAACTGTTTTTT; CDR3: CASSGTGGTNEKLFF
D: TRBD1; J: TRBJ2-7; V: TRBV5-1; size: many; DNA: TGCGCCAGCAGGGCCGGGACAGTCTCCTACGAGCAGTACTTC; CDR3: CASRAGTVSYEQYF
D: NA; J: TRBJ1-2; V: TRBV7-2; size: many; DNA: TGTGCCAGCAGCTTAGATTCGGCGGGGTCCAACTATGGCTACACCTTC; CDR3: CASSLDSAGSNYGYTF
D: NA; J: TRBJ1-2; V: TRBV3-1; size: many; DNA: TGTGCCAGCAGCCCCCTCTGGGAATATGGCTACACCTTC; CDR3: CASSPLWEYGYTF
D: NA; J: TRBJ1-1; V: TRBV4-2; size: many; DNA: TGTGCCAGCAGCCAAAACCGGGACTCGGCTTTCTTT; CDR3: CASSQNRDSAFF
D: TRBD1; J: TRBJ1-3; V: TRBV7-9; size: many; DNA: TGTGCCAGCGGATTGTGGGGGACAGGAGGCTCTGGAAACACCATATATTTT; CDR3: CASGLWGTGGSGNTIYF
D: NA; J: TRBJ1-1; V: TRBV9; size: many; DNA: TGTGCCAGCAGCGTAGTCCCCGACAGAGTGAACACTGAAGCTTTCTTT; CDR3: CASSVVPDRVNTEAFF
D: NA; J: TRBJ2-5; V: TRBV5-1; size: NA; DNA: TGCGCCAGCCAGACCCAGTACTTC; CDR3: CASQTQYF
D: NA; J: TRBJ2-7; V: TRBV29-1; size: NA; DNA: TGCAGCGTTGTAAAGGAATCCGACTACGAGCAGTACTTC; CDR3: CSVVKESDYEQYF
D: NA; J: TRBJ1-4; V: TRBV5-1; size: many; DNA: TGCGCCAGCAGCTTGGGCGGATTCGATAATGAAAAACTGTTTTTT; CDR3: CASSLGGFDNEKLFF
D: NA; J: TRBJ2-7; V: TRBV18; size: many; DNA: TGTGCCAGCTCGCGCTTAGGGAACGAGCAGTACTTC; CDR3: CASSRLGNEQYF
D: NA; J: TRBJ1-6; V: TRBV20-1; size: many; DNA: TGCAGTGCTAGACTTATGGGGGAAGGTAATTCACCCCTCCACTTT; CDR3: CSARLMGEGNSPLHF
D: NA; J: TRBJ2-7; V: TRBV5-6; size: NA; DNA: TGTGCCAGCAGCTTGGACGGATTCTACGAGCAGTACTTC; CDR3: CASSLDGFYEQYF
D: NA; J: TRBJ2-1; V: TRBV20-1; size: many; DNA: TGCAGTGCTATTGATCCCCCCTGGCCCGGGCCTGCGTTCTTC; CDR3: CSAIDPPWPGPAFF
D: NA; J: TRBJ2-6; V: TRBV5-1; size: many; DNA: TGCGCCAGCAGCTTGGATGTCAACTCTGGGGCCAACGTCCTGACTTTC; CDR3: CASSLDVNSGANVLTF
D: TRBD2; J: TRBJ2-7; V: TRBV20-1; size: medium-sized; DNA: TGCAGTGCTCATCTAGCGGGGGGTTACGAGCAGTACTTC; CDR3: CSAHLAGGYEQYF
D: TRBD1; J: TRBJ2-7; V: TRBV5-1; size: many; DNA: TGCGCCAGCAGCTTGGCAAGACAGGGATCGATCTACGAGCAGTACTTC; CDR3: CASSLARQGSIYEQYF